This is a list of T cell receptor beta chains from one sample in a study of response to subunit inactivated influenza vaccine. TCRdb reprocessed the RT-PCR reads via MiXCR and lists one record per CDR3 protein. Of around 480,000 distinct CDR3 sequences in the sample, more than 15% were seen once. Here the sequenced sample was CD4+ T cells sorted from PBMCs, taken about 23 months after vaccination. The receptors originated from a man aged 50-75 years who received an inactivated influenza vaccine. The CDR3 runs from the conserved cysteine through the conserved F or W. The D gene is left open where the match is weak. Only part of the rows carry a size: once, few, many, or a class if the clone is expanded.

cdr3_aa cdr3_nt clone_size j_call d_call v_call cdr3_length
CASSYVGRTDTQYF TGTGCCAGCAGTTACGTGGGGCGTACAGATACGCAGTATTTT . TRBJ2-3 . TRBV6-5 14
CASSQGAGPEETQYF TGTGCCAGCAGCCAAGGGGCGGGGCCGGAGGAGACCCAGTACTTC . TRBJ2-5 . TRBV7-2 15
CASSHRISRGAFYEQYF TGCGCCAGCAGCCATCGGATTAGCCGGGGGGCCTTCTACGAGCAGTACTTC few TRBJ2-7 . TRBV4-1 17
CASTRGQGATGELFF TGCGCCAGCACCAGGGGGCAGGGGGCGACCGGGGAGCTGTTTTTT many TRBJ2-2 TRBD1 TRBV5-1 15
CASSKEGRRADNNTGELFF TGTGCCAGCAGCAAGGAGGGGAGGCGGGCTGATAACAACACCGGGGAGCTGTTTTTT . TRBJ2-2 . TRBV3-1 19
CASSTGQSNTGELFF TGTGCCAGCAGTACGGGACAGTCTAACACCGGGGAGCTGTTTTTT . TRBJ2-2 TRBD1 TRBV6-1 15
CATSRPTVGYYEQYF TGTGCCACCAGCAGACCGACAGTAGGCTACTACGAGCAGTACTTC . TRBJ2-7 . TRBV15 15
CASSSYRDGEQYF TGTGCCAGCAGTTCATACAGGGACGGCGAGCAGTACTTC many TRBJ2-7 . TRBV12-3/TRBV12-4 13
CASSLTDSTFSTNEKLFF TGTGCCAGCAGCCTTACGGACAGCACCTTTTCAACTAATGAAAAACTGTTTTTT many TRBJ1-4 . TRBV11-2 18
CASSLLRGAQGETQYF TGTGCCAGCAGCTTGTTACGGGGGGCTCAGGGAGAGACCCAGTACTTC . TRBJ2-5 . TRBV5-6 16
CSVGNPRQGLAEAFF TGCAGCGTTGGGAACCCAAGACAGGGTTTGGCTGAAGCTTTCTTT few TRBJ1-1 TRBD1 TRBV29-1 15
CASSSATDSYEQYF TGTGCCAGCAGTTCAGCGACAGACTCCTACGAGCAGTACTTC few TRBJ2-7 . TRBV28 14
CASSERVSTDTQYF TGTGCCAGCAGTGAAAGGGTTAGCACAGATACGCAGTATTTT few TRBJ2-3 . TRBV6-1 14
CASSFLGAGGDTQYF TGTGCCAGCAGTTTTCTGGGGGCGGGTGGAGATACGCAGTATTTT . TRBJ2-3 . TRBV12-3/TRBV12-4 15
CASSQDAGYYGYTF TGTGCCAGCAGCCAAGATGCGGGCTACTATGGCTACACCTTC . TRBJ1-2 . TRBV4-2 14
CASSRRRGDTEAFF TGTGCCAGCAGCCGAAGGAGGGGAGACACTGAAGCTTTCTTT . TRBJ1-1 . TRBV11-2 14
CSALPPGQKNTEAFF TGCAGTGCTTTACCCCCGGGACAGAAGAACACTGAAGCTTTCTTT few TRBJ1-1 TRBD1 TRBV20-1 15
CSARVPGTGRGYTF TGCAGTGCTAGAGTACCCGGGACAGGGAGGGGCTACACCTTC . TRBJ1-2 TRBD1 TRBV20-1 14
CASSLDNTEAFF TGTGCCAGCAGCTTAGACAACACTGAAGCTTTCTTT few TRBJ1-1 . TRBV7-9 12
CATSPTGVAEKLFF TGTGCCACCAGCCCCACAGGGGTGGCTGAAAAACTGTTTTTT few TRBJ1-4 TRBD1 TRBV15 14
CASSYDWSSDSPLHF TGTGCCAGCAGTTACGATTGGAGTTCGGATTCACCCCTCCACTTT few TRBJ1-6 . TRBV6-5 15
CASSQDPADTQYF TGTGCCAGCAGTCAAGACCCGGCAGATACGCAGTATTTT few TRBJ2-3 . TRBV7-3 13
CASSRRQGASYEQYF TGCGCCAGCAGCCGACGACAGGGGGCATCCTACGAGCAGTACTTC . TRBJ2-7 TRBD1 TRBV5-1 15
CASSLQATNEKLFF TGTGCCAGCAGTTTACAGGCAACTAATGAAAAACTGTTTTTT many TRBJ1-4 . TRBV7-6 14
CASSQTGANTEAFF TGTGCCAGCAGCCAGACAGGGGCGAACACTGAAGCTTTCTTT . TRBJ1-1 TRBD1 TRBV3-1 14
CASSFDGHPTGELFF TGTGCCAGCAGTTTCGACGGACACCCCACCGGGGAGCTGTTTTTT few TRBJ2-2 . TRBV28 15
CASSRLEGGEKGDTQYF TGCGCCAGCAGCCGCCTTGAGGGGGGAGAAAAGGGAGATACGCAGTATTTT many TRBJ2-3 . TRBV4-3 17
CASSLVGSQSSGANVLTF TGCGCCAGCAGCTTGGTAGGCAGCCAAAGCTCTGGGGCCAACGTCCTGACTTTC many TRBJ2-6 . TRBV5-1 18
CASSLDSVNTEAFF TGCGCCAGCAGCTTGGACAGCGTGAACACTGAAGCTTTCTTT . TRBJ1-1 . TRBV5-1 14
CASSYDLTGRGGSTYEQYF TGTGCCAGCAGTTACGATTTGACAGGGCGCGGCGGGAGCACGTACGAGCAGTACTTC few TRBJ2-7 . TRBV6-2/TRBV6-3 19
CATSDSGTGSYNEQFF TGTGCCACCAGTGATTCAGGGACAGGCTCCTACAATGAGCAGTTCTTC few TRBJ2-1 TRBD1 TRBV24-1 16
CSAKAGTSGDEQYF TGCAGTGCTAAAGCAGGGACTAGCGGGGACGAGCAGTACTTC few TRBJ2-7 TRBD2 TRBV20-1 14
CATSDPTGQGVETQYF TGTGCCACCAGTGACCCCACGGGACAGGGGGTGGAGACCCAGTACTTC few TRBJ2-5 TRBD1 TRBV24-1 16
CASSPEALPYNEQFF TGTGCCAGCTCACCAGAGGCCCTGCCCTACAATGAGCAGTTCTTC . TRBJ2-1 . TRBV18 15
CSAYRGHETQYF TGCAGTGCGTACAGGGGGCATGAGACCCAGTACTTC few TRBJ2-5 TRBD1 TRBV20-1 12
CASSPMGQLPYEQYF TGTGCCAGCTCACCAATGGGACAGCTCCCCTACGAGCAGTACTTC . TRBJ2-7 TRBD1 TRBV18 15
CSARDTWDEQFF TGCAGTGCTAGAGACACTTGGGATGAGCAGTTCTTC . TRBJ2-1 . TRBV20-1 12
CAIMDSGNTGELFF TGTGCCATCATGGATAGCGGGAACACCGGGGAGCTGTTTTTT . TRBJ2-2 . TRBV10-3 14
CASSEHRRQETQYF TGTGCCAGCAGTGAACACAGGAGACAAGAGACCCAGTACTTC . TRBJ2-5 . TRBV6-1 14
CASSQLYSNQPQHF TGTGCCAGCAGCCAGCTTTATAGCAATCAGCCCCAGCATTTT medium-sized TRBJ1-5 . TRBV3-1 14
CASSFSVQGARYEQYF TGTGCCAGCAGTTTTTCCGTACAGGGGGCGCGGTACGAGCAGTACTTC . TRBJ2-7 TRBD1 TRBV12-3/TRBV12-4 16
CSVALTGDNNSPLHF TGCAGCGTTGCTCTAACAGGGGACAATAATTCACCCCTCCACTTT . TRBJ1-6 TRBD1 TRBV29-1 15
CASSRGTSASYEQYF TGTGCCAGTAGTAGGGGGACTAGCGCCTCCTACGAGCAGTACTTC . TRBJ2-7 TRBD2 TRBV19 15
CASSLSGGRLVNEQFF TGTGCCAGCAGTTTAAGTGGCGGGAGGCTTGTTAATGAGCAGTTCTTC few TRBJ2-1 TRBD2 TRBV12-3/TRBV12-4 16
CASSAGQTPGPQHF TGTGCCAGCAGCGCCGGACAGACTCCGGGGCCCCAGCATTTT many TRBJ1-5 . TRBV9 14
CSAPRDRHTYEQYF TGCAGTGCTCCCCGGGACAGGCATACCTACGAGCAGTACTTC . TRBJ2-7 TRBD1 TRBV20-1 14
CASSQLGAGKETQYF TGTGCCAGCAGCCAGTTAGGGGCTGGGAAAGAGACCCAGTACTTC few TRBJ2-5 . TRBV11-2 15